Following are 12 T cell receptor beta chains from one sample sequenced in a study of cytotoxic CD8 clonotypes in ibrutinib-treated CLL (dated by TCRdb to 2020 to 2023). Library construction relied on the immunoSEQ multiplex PCR assay. TCRdb holds this immuneACCESS table with in-frame rearrangements only. Some clones are missing; in checked studies, unresolved V genes explain under half, and the rest has no known cause. The sample yields around 76,000 clones; 70% to 90% were counted once. The ten largest clones add up to about 40% of the sample. What this sample's time point label stands for: 20 to 30 months on ibrutinib. Sequenced material: PBMCs, taken after 24 months of ibrutinib treatment. The receptors originated from a human donor with chronic lymphocytic leukemia.

The chain links TRBV18 to TRBJ2-3, with D hard to call. The length of the CDR3 is 14 residues. Between the trimmed V and J ends, which lost 2 bases and 7 bases, there was a span of 13 bases. CDR1 and CDR2 (germline): KGHSH, LQKENI. The CDR3 reads CASSPGFRPHTQYF. CDR3 sequence (DNA): TGTGCCAGCTCACCAGGCTTCCGCCCACATACGCAGTATTTT. The whole variable domain, filled in from reference TRBV18 and TRBJ2-3, reads NAGVMQNPRHLVRRRGQEARLRCSPMKGHSHVYWYRQLPEEGLKFMVYLQKENIIDESGMPKERFSAEFPKEGPSILRIQQVVRGDSAAYFCASSPGFRPHTQYFGPGTRLTVL.

The chain employs TRBV10-3 and TRBJ2-3; D may match TRBD1 or TRBD2 (6 bases each). The CDR3 runs 15 residues. V was trimmed by 3 bases and J by 1 base, leaving 11 bases between them. CDR1 and CDR2 (germline): ENHRY, SYGVKD. This CDR3 is CAISDIGGGTDTQYF. As DNA, the CDR3 is TGTGCCATCAGTGACATCGGGGGCGGCACAGATACGCAGTATTTT.

V usage is TRBV5-1 and J usage is TRBJ2-5; TRBD2 might be the D (6 bases). The V gene lost 4 bases and the J gene lost 2 bases, with 15 bases spanning the gap. CDR1 and CDR2 from the germline V gene are SGHRS and YFSETQ. CDR3 length: 15 amino acids. The CDR3 coding sequence is TGCGCCAGCAGCACCTCGGGGGTTTTTCAAGAGACCCAGTACTTC. The encoded protein is CASSTSGVFQETQYF.

This chain uses TRBV4-2 with TRBJ2-7; the D gene is possibly TRBD2 (7 bases). CDR1 is LGHNA, CDR2 YNFKEQ, per germline. This CDR3 contains 15 residues. V was cut by 0 bases and J by 3 bases, with 12 bases left in between. Here the CDR3 reads CASSQDGGGFYEQYF. The CDR3 DNA reads as TGTGCCAGCAGCCAAGATGGGGGGGGCTTCTACGAGCAGTACTTC.

V usage is TRBV18 and J usage is TRBJ2-1; no firm D call. CDR1 and CDR2 from the germline V gene are KGHSH and LQKENI. The V end was cut by 2 bases, the J end by 7 bases, with 9 bases between. The CDR3 contains 13 residues. The CDR3 DNA sequence: TGTGCCAGCTCACCAGTTGGCCTGAATGAGCAGTTCTTC. Translating gives CASSPVGLNEQFF.

The chain employs TRBV7-2 and TRBJ2-7; 7 positions agree with TRBD1. The CDR3 is 12 residues long. CDR1 and CDR2 from the germline V gene are SGHTA and FQGNSA. Trimming cost V 8 bases and J 1 base; bases outside gene matches: 2. The CDR3 DNA sequence: TGTGCCAGCCAGGGGGTGTCCTACGAGCAGTACTTC. Its protein product is CASQGVSYEQYF.

This clone was recorded once. V is TRBV20-1 and J is TRBJ2-3, with 7 bases aligning to TRBD2. After removal of 8 bases from V and 5 bases from J, the junction contained 4 bases not matched to a gene. Per germline, CDR1 DFQATT and CDR2 SNEGSKA (reference sequence). This CDR3 has 11 residues. For the CDR3, the DNA is TGCAGTAAGGGCGGGAGAGATACGCAGTATTTT. Its protein is CSKGGRDTQYF.

The chain carries TRBV19 and TRBJ2-2; tentative D call: TRBD2 (6 bases). CDR1 and CDR2 from the germline V gene are LNHDA and SQIVND (reference sequence). This CDR3 has 18 amino acids. The V end was cut by 3 bases, the J end by 0 bases, with 17 bases between. In DNA form, the CDR3 reads TGTGCCAGTAGTATTCTCCGGGTCCGGGGGACGAACACCGGGGAGCTGTTTTTT. Protein: CASSILRVRGTNTGELFF.

The chain combines TRBV13 with TRBJ2-2; D may correspond to TRBD1 or TRBD2 (5 bases each). This CDR3 is 16 amino acids long. Trimming shortened V by 2 bases and J by 6 bases, and 16 bases separated the two germline ends. CDR1 PRHDT and CDR2 FYEKMQ come from the germline V gene (reference sequence). The CDR3 DNA reads TGTGCCAGCAGCTTACGTCAGGGAGTATACGCCGGGGAGCTGTTTTTT. Translation gives CASSLRQGVYAGELFF.

The V gene is TRBV5-4, the J gene TRBJ2-2; TRBD2 agrees at 8 bases. The trim removed 3 bases at V and 5 bases at J, leaving 9 bases unmatched. Per germline, CDR1 SGHNT and CDR2 YYREEE (reference sequence). The CDR3 sequence is 16 residues long. Here the CDR3 reads CASSSLGLVRTGELFF. For the CDR3, the DNA is TGTGCCAGCAGCTCCCTGGGACTAGTTCGTACCGGGGAGCTGTTTTTT.

The chain has TRBV28 and TRBJ1-2, with D tentatively TRBD1 (6 bases). The length of the CDR3 is 14 residues. V lost 5 bases and J lost 4, with 14 bases in between. The germline V gene encodes CDR1 MDHEN and CDR2 SYDVKM. The CDR3 sequence is CASSPAGASYGYTF. In DNA, the CDR3 is TGTGCCAGCAGTCCCGCGGGGGCGTCCTATGGCTACACCTTC.

This chain uses TRBV5-1 with TRBJ1-1, with D possibly being TRBD1 (5 bases). Trimming pared 4 bases from V and 5 bases from J, leaving 18 bases between. CDR3 length: 15 residues. CDR1 is SGHRS and CDR2 is YFSETQ in the germline V gene. Written as DNA, the CDR3 is TGCGCCAGCAGCCCCGGGGCAGGGTCGGTTACTGAAGCTTTCTTT. Protein: CASSPGAGSVTEAFF.